This TCR beta chain was sequenced for a study of early T cells in non-severe SARS-CoV-2 infection. Looking at the study overall: Unpaired chains resulted from sequencing bulk RNA of unsorted whole blood.

The sample holds many counts of this clonotype. Its target is not known. Study conclusions and caveats: Sequences matched to VDJdb favored anti-spike CD8 responses, while private and CD4 specificities were missed.

Unique molecular identifiers were affixed to single, distinct cDNA molecules. TCRdb reprocessed the 5' RACE reads with MiXCR, giving one entry per CDR3 protein. The sample records 60,000 to 75,000 distinct CDR3 sequences, more than 8.5% being singletons. This CDR3 comprises 15 residues. The germline CDR1 and CDR2 sequences are SGHRS and YFSETQ. Trimming took off 3 bases at V and 4 bases at J, with 14 bases between the two ends. The TCR originated in an adult who was a healthcare worker with PCR-confirmed SARS-CoV-2 infection or an uninfected control (not recorded which). The sample consisted of whole blood, taken at baseline. This chain links TRBV5-1 with TRBJ1-5, with D perhaps matching TRBD1 (5 bases). The CDR3 DNA sequence: TGCGCCAGCAGCTGGCGGGGGGACCCTAATCAGCCCCAGCATTTT. This codes for CASSWRGDPNQPQHF.